This entry concerns a single TCR beta chain. This specimen belongs to a study of shared clonotypes between healthy human individuals. Sequencing used immunoSEQ multiplex PCR; TCRdb keeps in-frame clones, though not all of them. The table records about half a million clones, about 85% of them present only once. All donors qualified as healthy HIV-negative adults and had experienced no recent acute infections or vaccinations. For genomic DNA, unsorted samples relied on about 90 million PBMCs. Germline loops: CDR1 MDHEN, CDR2 SYDVKM. The CDR3 consists of 17 residues. V lost 4 bases and J lost 2, with 18 bases in between.

The chain has TRBV28 and TRBJ1-5; D is unclear. The TCR was taken from a woman aged 40 to 49 in good health. Some clones in this sample may be carry-over from other donors' samples. The sequenced sample was PBMCs. This CDR3 reads CASSSPGGGWGNQPQHF. Written as DNA, the CDR3 is TGTGCCAGCAGTTCCCCCGGAGGTGGGTGGGGCAATCAGCCCCAGCATTTT. Full variable domain (rest looked up from reference TRBV28 and TRBJ1-5): DVKVTQSSRYLVKRTGEKVFLECVQDMDHENMFWYRQDPGLGLRLIYFSYDVKMKEKGDIPEGYSVSREKKERFSLILESASTNQTSMYLCASSSPGGGWGNQPQHFGDGTRLSIL.